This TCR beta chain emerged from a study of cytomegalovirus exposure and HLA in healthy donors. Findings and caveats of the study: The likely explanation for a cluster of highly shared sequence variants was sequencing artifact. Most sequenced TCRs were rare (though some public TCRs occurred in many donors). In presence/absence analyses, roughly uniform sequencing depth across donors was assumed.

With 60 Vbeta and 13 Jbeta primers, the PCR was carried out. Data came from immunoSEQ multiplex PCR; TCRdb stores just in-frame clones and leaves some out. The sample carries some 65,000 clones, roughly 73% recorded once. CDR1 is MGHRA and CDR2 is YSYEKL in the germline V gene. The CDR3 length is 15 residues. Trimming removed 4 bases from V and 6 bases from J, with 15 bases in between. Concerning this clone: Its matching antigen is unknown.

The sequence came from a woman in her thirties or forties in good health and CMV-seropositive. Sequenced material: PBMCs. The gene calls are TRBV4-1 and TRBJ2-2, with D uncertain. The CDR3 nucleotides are TGCGCCAGCAGCCTCCGGTGGGCTGACCCCGGGGAGCTGTTTTTT. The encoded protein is CASSLRWADPGELFF.